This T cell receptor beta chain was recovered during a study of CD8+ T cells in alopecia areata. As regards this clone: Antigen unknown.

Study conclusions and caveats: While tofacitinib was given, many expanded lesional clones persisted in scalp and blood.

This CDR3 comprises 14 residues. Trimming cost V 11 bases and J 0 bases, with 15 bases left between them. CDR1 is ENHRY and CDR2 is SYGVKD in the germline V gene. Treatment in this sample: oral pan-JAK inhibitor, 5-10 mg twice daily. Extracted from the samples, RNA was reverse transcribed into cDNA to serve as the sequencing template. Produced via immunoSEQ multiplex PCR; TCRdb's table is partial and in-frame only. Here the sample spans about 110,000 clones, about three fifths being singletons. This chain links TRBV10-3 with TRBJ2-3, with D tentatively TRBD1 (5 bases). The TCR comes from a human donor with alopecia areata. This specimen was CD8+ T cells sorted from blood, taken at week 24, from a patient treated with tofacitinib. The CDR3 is CASRQGSSTDTQYF. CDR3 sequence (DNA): TGTGCCTCCAGGCAGGGATCGAGCACAGATACGCAGTATTTT.